This T cell receptor (beta chain) is drawn from a study of blood T cell repertoires in COVID-19 (dated by TCRdb to the early 2020s). Broadly, across the study: Collaborator samples came from the United States, Italy and Spain and covered acute and convalescent phases of COVID-19. The prospective study material was composed of cDNA or gDNA derived from T cells, B-cell-depleted T cells, or PBMCs. The dataset comprised deeply sampled blood TCRbeta repertoires from subjects exposed to, actively infected with, or recovered from COVID-19. The repertoires were released in a freely available public database intended as a resource for research on the immune response to SARS-CoV-2. Samples came from the ongoing ImmuneRACE study (first 160 participants) plus 1,254 subjects from 6 global collaborators. Sample metadata almost always included a de-identified subject ID, COVID-19 status, age in years and sex. Where available, HLA class I and class II types were obtained from metadata supplied by the sample provider rather than from assay-based typing.

From its cysteine to its phenylalanine, the CDR3 spans 16 amino acids. Only CDR3 DNA is held: 48 bases, read in frame from base 1. Trimming costs V 4 bases and J 5 bases, and their ends lie 18 bases apart. CDR1 and CDR2 (SGHRS, YFSETQ) derive from the germline V gene. Comment on this clone: The antigen it recognizes is unknown. It has no much larger one-base neighbor in the sample; base qualities were not kept.

The immunoSEQ Assay, a bias-controlled multiplex PCR, was used to amplify TCRbeta CDR3 regions from genomic DNA. In the authors' own workflow: Nucleated cell counts per sample were estimated from amplification of reference gene primers within the assay. To quantify the absolute abundance of each unique TCRbeta CDR3 rearrangement, sequence reads were collapsed and filtered. For each sample, productive Simpson clonality was calculated as the square root of Simpson's diversity index over productive rearrangements. Imported from immuneACCESS, the table was reduced by TCRdb to in-frame sequences with V and J called. These copies leave out some clones; in studies compared against another copy, an unresolved V gene accounts for under half, and the cause of the remainder is not known. V and J calls and clone size are copied from that table; D and trimming were computed from the DNA. The sample records about 140,000 clones, around 90% of which are singletons. The leading ten clones occupy approximately 1.8% of the sample.

Collaborating institutions collected whole blood in K2EDTA tubes following their own protocols. For TCRbeta analysis, collaborator samples were shipped as frozen whole blood, as isolated PBMCs, or as DNA extracted from either sample type. Points the paper makes about the study in general: How much clinical and demographic metadata was included differed by source and by participant, and the metadata was provided uncurated.

The sample was peripheral blood. The TCR comes from a man aged 70-80 years with acute or convalescent COVID-19. The sequence links TRBV5-1 to TRBJ2-2; D gene: possibly TRBD1, on 6 matching bases. The DNA is as follows: TGCGCCAGCAGCGCGCGACAGGCCACGGGGACCGGGGAGCTGTTTTTT. Its coded protein is CASSARQATGTGELFF.